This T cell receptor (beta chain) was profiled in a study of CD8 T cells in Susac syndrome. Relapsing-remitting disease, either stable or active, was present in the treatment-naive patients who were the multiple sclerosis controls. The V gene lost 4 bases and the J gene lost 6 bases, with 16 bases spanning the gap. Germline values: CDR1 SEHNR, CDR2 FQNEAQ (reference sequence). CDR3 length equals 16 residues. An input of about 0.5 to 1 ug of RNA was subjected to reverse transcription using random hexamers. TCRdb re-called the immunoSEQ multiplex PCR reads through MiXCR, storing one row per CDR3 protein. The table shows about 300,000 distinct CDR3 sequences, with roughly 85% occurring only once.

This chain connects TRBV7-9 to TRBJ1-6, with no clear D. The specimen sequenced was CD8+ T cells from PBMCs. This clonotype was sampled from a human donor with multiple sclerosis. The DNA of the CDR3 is TGTGCCAGCAGCTCGTCGGCTGAGACCCGTAATTCACCCCTCCACTTT. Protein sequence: CASSSSAETRNSPLHF. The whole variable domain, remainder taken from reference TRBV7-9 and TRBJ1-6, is DTGVSQNPRHKITKRGQNVTFRCDPISEHNRLYWYRQTLGQGPEFLTYFQNEAQLEKSRLLSDRFSAERPKGSFSTLEIQRTEQGDSAMYLCASSSSAETRNSPLHFGNGTRLTVT.